These 9 T cell receptor beta chains were all obtained from the same sample, sequenced in a study of blood T cell repertoires in COVID-19. The table came from immunoSEQ multiplex PCR; TCRdb's copy has only in-frame clones and leaves some out. The table has 190,000 or so clones, 81% seen once. Source material: peripheral blood. Receptors originate from a woman of 80 years or more with COVID-19, enrolled during active disease.

V gene TRBV3-1 (or the pseudogene TRBV3-2) combines with J gene TRBJ1-6, with TRBD1 identical over 8 bases. J lost 5 bases, V lost 1 base, and 7 bases had no gene match. Germline V lookup: CDR1 LGHDT, CDR2 YNNKEL (reference sequence). This CDR3 is 17 amino acids long. CDR3 protein: CASSQVWGTGDNSPLHF. DNA of the CDR3: TGTGCCAGCAGCCAAGTTTGGGGGACAGGAGATAATTCACCCCTCCACTTT.

V and J are TRBV29-1 and TRBJ2-1; no firm D call. Trimming shortened V by 4 bases and J by 10 bases, and 17 bases separated the two germline ends. The CDR3 consists of 13 residues. Germline CDR1 SQVTM, CDR2 ANQGSEA. In DNA form, the CDR3 reads TGCAGCGTTGTGCTTATCTTCCGGCGGGAGCAGTTCTTC. Its translation: CSVVLIFRREQFF.

The V gene is TRBV27, the J gene TRBJ1-1; D is unresolved. The ends were cut back, 0 bases at V and 0 bases at J, with 5 bases in the middle. CDR1 is MNHEY, CDR2 SMNVEV, per germline (reference sequence). The CDR3 loop spans 14 amino acids. CDR3 loop: CASSLSAMNTEAFF. In DNA form, the CDR3 reads TGTGCCAGCAGTTTATCAGCTATGAACACTGAAGCTTTCTTT.

The chain couples TRBV5-1 to TRBJ1-4, with 9 bases matching TRBD1. CDR1 is SGHRS, CDR2 YFSETQ, per germline. The V gene end was trimmed by 4 bases and the J gene end by 2 bases; junction bases not matched to a gene: 6. This CDR3 region has 16 residues. The CDR3 DNA is TGCGCCAGCAGCATGGGACAGGGAGTCACTAATGAAAAACTGTTTTTT. This translates into CASSMGQGVTNEKLFF. Full variable domain (missing parts from reference TRBV5-1 and TRBJ1-4): KAGVTQTPRYLIKTRGQQVTLSCSPISGHRSVSWYQQTPGQGLQFLFEYFSETQRNKGNFPGRFSGRQFSNSRSEMNVSTLELGDSALYLCASSMGQGVTNEKLFFGSGTQLSVL.

The chain links TRBV19 to TRBJ2-1, with 7 bases lining up with TRBD1. The CDR3 runs 15 residues. J lost 4 bases, V lost 1 base, and 4 bases had no gene match. Germline V gene lookup returns CDR1 LNHDA and CDR2 SQIVND (reference sequence). The CDR3 reads CASSIGRGQYNEQFF. CDR3 in DNA: TGTGCCAGTAGTATAGGTAGGGGGCAATACAATGAGCAGTTCTTC.

The chain carries TRBV19 and TRBJ2-4, with TRBD1 matching 8 bases. The CDR3 contains 15 residues. CDR1 and CDR2 from the germline V gene are LNHDA and SQIVND (reference sequence). J gave up 2 bases and V 10 bases, and 10 bases lay outside the gene matches. CDR3 protein: CATSSGTGPKNIQYF. CDR3 sequence (DNA): TGTGCCACCTCCTCCGGGACAGGCCCCAAAAACATTCAGTACTTC.

The V call is TRBV7-9, the J call TRBJ2-2; the D gene is possibly TRBD1 (6 bases). Trimming stripped 6 bases from V and 7 bases from J, with 12 bases between. The germline V gene encodes CDR1 SEHNR and CDR2 FQNEAQ (reference sequence). The CDR3 spans 13 residues. The CDR3 region is CASSLQGGGELFF. The CDR3 nucleotides are TGTGCCAGCAGTTTACAGGGCGGCGGGGAGCTGTTTTTT. Using reference TRBV7-9 and TRBJ2-2 for the parts outside the CDR3, the full variable domain is DTGVSQNPRHKITKRGQNVTFRCDPISEHNRLYWYRQTLGQGPEFLTYFQNEAQLEKSRLLSDRFSAERPKGSFSTLEIQRTEQGDSAMYLCASSLQGGGELFFGEGSRLTVL.

The genes are TRBV7-2 and TRBJ2-7; weak D call: TRBD1 (6 bases). This CDR3 region has 13 residues. The germline V and J ends were trimmed by 2 bases and 7 bases, with 12 bases remaining between them. Germline CDR1 reads SGHTA; CDR2 reads FQGNSA. CDR3 sequence: CASSLSRDNEQYF. The CDR3 nucleotides are TGTGCCAGCAGCTTATCCCGGGACAATGAGCAGTACTTC. Full variable domain (rest looked up from reference TRBV7-2 and TRBJ2-7): GAGVSQSPSNKVTEKGKDVELRCDPISGHTALYWYRQSLGQGLEFLIYFQGNSAPDKSGLPSDRFSAERTGGSVSTLTIQRTQQEDSAVYLCASSLSRDNEQYFGPGTRLTVT.

This clone was detected a few times. The chain is built from TRBV7-9 and TRBJ1-2; 8 bases align to TRBD1. The V gene end was trimmed by 4 bases and the J gene end by 4 bases; junction bases not matched to a gene: 2. The length of the CDR3 is 13 residues. CDR1 is SEHNR, CDR2 FQNEAQ, per germline (reference sequence). The CDR3 nucleotides are TGTGCCAGCAGCTCCACAGGGGGCTATGGCTACACCTTC. Encoded protein: CASSSTGGYGYTF.